A single sample is the source of the 17 T cell receptor beta chains below, sequenced in a study of blood T cell repertoires in COVID-19. TCRdb's copy holds only in-frame clones and misses some; the assay was immunoSEQ multiplex PCR. The data contain some 460,000 clones, 75% to 90% of them singletons. What was sequenced was peripheral blood. These TCRs come from a woman in her twenties or thirties with acute or convalescent COVID-19.

The chain has TRBV19 and TRBJ2-4; 8 positions match TRBD1. Trimming cost V 5 bases and J 7 bases; bases outside gene matches: 7. The CDR3 is made up of 14 amino acids. CDR1 and CDR2 from the germline V gene are LNHDA and SQIVND (reference sequence). CDR3 nucleotides: TGTGCCAGTAGTCCGACAGGGGTTAGTAACATTCAGTACTTC. This sequence encodes CASSPTGVSNIQYF. The full variable domain, rest sourced from reference TRBV19 and TRBJ2-4, is DGGITQSPKYLFRKEGQNVTLSCEQNLNHDAMYWYRQDPGQGLRLIYYSQIVNDFQKGDIAEGYSVSREKKESFPLTVTSAQKNPTAFYLCASSPTGVSNIQYFGAGTRLSVL.

This rearrangement joins TRBV30 to TRBJ1-2; the D gene is possibly TRBD1 (5 bases). CDR1 is GTSNPN and CDR2 is SVGIG in the germline V gene (reference sequence). The CDR3 consists of 12 residues. The ends were cut back, 1 base at V and 6 bases at J, with 9 bases in the middle. The CDR3 loop is CAWSAGGDGYTF. In DNA form, the CDR3 reads TGTGCCTGGAGTGCGGGGGGAGATGGCTACACCTTC.

The chain uses TRBV6-6 and TRBJ1-6; D is unclear. V was trimmed by 2 bases and J by 7 bases, leaving 12 bases between them. This CDR3 has 15 amino acids. Looked up from germline, CDR1 is MNHNY and CDR2 is SVGAGI (reference sequence). In DNA, the CDR3 is TGTGCCAGCAGTTACGGGTCAGGTCTCAATTCACCCCTCCACTTT. This translates into CASSYGSGLNSPLHF.

This clone was counted a single time. The chain joins TRBV30 to TRBJ1-5; TRBD1 agrees at 7 bases. The CDR3 has 13 amino acids. In germline, CDR1 is GTSNPN, CDR2 SVGIG (reference sequence). The V gene end was trimmed by 1 base and the J gene end by 6 bases; junction bases not matched to a gene: 3. The CDR3: CAWSDRGSQPQHF. CDR3 DNA sequence: TGTGCCTGGAGTGACAGGGGCAGTCAGCCCCAGCATTTT.

The chain joins TRBV28 to TRBJ2-7; 8 bases match TRBD1. The CDR3 runs to 14 residues. The V gene's germline CDR1 is MDHEN and CDR2 SYDVKM. V was clipped by 8 bases and J by 4 bases; unmatched bases: 10. Written as DNA, the CDR3 is TGTGCCAGCCTAAACAGGGGGAATTCGTACGAGCAGTACTTC. Residues: CASLNRGNSYEQYF.

V and J are TRBV21-1 and TRBJ2-1; the DNA was not used to check the table's D call, TRBD1. TRBV21-1 is labeled a pseudogene. This CDR3 region has 14 residues. Here the CDR3 reads CASSYRGPYNEQFF. CDR3 bases: TGTGCCAGCAGTTACAGGGGCCCCTACAATGAGCAGTTCTTC.

The chain has TRBV2 and TRBJ1-2, with TRBD1 matching 10 bases. The J segment lost 4 bases and the V segment lost 5 bases, leaving 10 bases of the junction unmatched. The germline CDR1 and CDR2 sequences are SNHLY and FYNNEI. This CDR3 spans 16 amino acids. The CDR3 loop reads CASSPDDRGLVYGYTF. The CDR3 bases are TGTGCCAGCAGTCCAGATGACAGGGGGCTTGTCTATGGCTACACCTTC.

The chain carries TRBV28 and TRBJ2-3; 9 bases agree with TRBD2. Germline CDR1 reads MDHEN; CDR2 reads SYDVKM. CDR3 size: 17 residues. Trimming cost V 3 bases and J 2 bases; bases outside gene matches: 9. CDR3 DNA sequence: TGTGCCAGCAGTTTGGGGCGGGGGGGCCCAAACACAGATACGCAGTATTTT. This translates into CASSLGRGGPNTDTQYF.

This chain connects TRBV11-2 to TRBJ2-5; TRBD2 aligns across 8 bases. This CDR3 is built from 14 residues. Germline V CDR1 and CDR2: SGHAT, FQNNGV. V gave up 8 bases and J gave up 6 bases; unmatched junction bases: 11. Written as DNA, the CDR3 is TGTGCCAGCCAGGGGCTAGCGGGTCTCAAGACCCAGTACTTC. This gives the protein CASQGLAGLKTQYF.

The V call is TRBV21-1, the J call TRBJ2-1; the table's D call, TRBD1, was not checked against the DNA. TRBV21-1 is an annotated pseudogene. CDR3 size: 16 residues. The CDR3 is CASSNDPRDSHFKRFF. CDR3 coding DNA: TGTGCCAGCAGCAACGACCCGCGGGACAGCCACTTTAAGCGGTTCTTC.

The CDR3 DNA reads as TGTGCCAGCAGCTCACCTCCGGGACAGGGTTTTCCCGGGGAGCTGTTTTTT. The encoded protein is CASSSPPGQGFPGELFF. This chain uses TRBV7-2 with TRBJ2-2; 9 nucleotides align to TRBD1. With 4 bases clipped from V and 6 bases from J, the junction kept 12 bases outside the gene matches. The germline CDR1 and CDR2 sequences are SGHTA and FQGNSA. The CDR3 covers 17 residues.

The V and J genes are TRBV10-3 and TRBJ1-2, with 9 positions matching TRBD1. Germline CDR1 reads ENHRY; CDR2 reads SYGVKD. CDR3 length: 15 amino acids. Germline trimming cut 6 bases from V and 4 bases from J; bases unmatched to any gene: 9. The CDR3 loop reads CAIRPGQGEGYGYTF. CDR3 bases: TGTGCCATCAGACCGGGACAGGGAGAAGGCTATGGCTACACCTTC.

V is TRBV7-2 and J is TRBJ1-2; D is unresolved. The ends were cut back, 2 bases at V and 6 bases at J, with 7 bases in the middle. CDR1 is SGHTA and CDR2 is FQGNSA in the germline V gene. The CDR3 spans 12 residues. CDR3: CASSLTGDGYTF. For the CDR3, the DNA is TGTGCCAGCAGCTTAACCGGGGATGGCTACACCTTC.

V gene TRBV10-3 combines with J gene TRBJ2-3; possible D gene TRBD1, 5 bases. Germline V gene sequence: CDR1 ENHRY, CDR2 SYGVKD. This CDR3 is 13 amino acids long. V was pared by 4 bases and J by 2 bases, with 7 bases between. CDR3 in amino acids: CAISGQHTDTQYF. The CDR3 DNA follows: TGTGCCATCAGTGGACAGCACACAGATACGCAGTATTTT.

To note about this clone: One end of the junction fails to match germline, which may point to a read error. This rearrangement joins TRBV10-3 to TRBJ2-7; 10 nucleotides agree with TRBD2. CDR1 is ENHRY and CDR2 is SYGVKD in the germline V gene. This CDR3 region has 12 residues. The CDR3: CAISDGLAEGDF. CDR3 in DNA: TGTGCCATCAGCGACGGACTAGCGGAGGGGGACTTC.

The rearrangement joins TRBV2 to TRBJ2-7; 11 nucleotides agree with TRBD1. The CDR3 has 15 amino acids. CDR1 and CDR2 from the germline V gene are SNHLY and FYNNEI. J was trimmed by 7 bases and V by 4 bases; bases with no gene match: 9. The CDR3 bases are TGTGCCAGCAGTGTTTTGGGACAGGGGGGGGTGGAGCAGTACTTC. Encoded protein: CASSVLGQGGVEQYF.

The chain joins TRBV5-4 to TRBJ2-2; 7 bases line up with TRBD1. The CDR3 covers 17 residues. CDR1 is SGHNT and CDR2 is YYREEE in the germline V gene (reference sequence). The J segment lost 0 bases and the V segment lost 4 bases, leaving 9 bases of the junction unmatched. The CDR3 loop is CASSPNRDSPNTGELFF. Written as DNA, the CDR3 is TGTGCCAGCAGCCCAAACCGGGACAGCCCGAACACCGGGGAGCTGTTTTTT.